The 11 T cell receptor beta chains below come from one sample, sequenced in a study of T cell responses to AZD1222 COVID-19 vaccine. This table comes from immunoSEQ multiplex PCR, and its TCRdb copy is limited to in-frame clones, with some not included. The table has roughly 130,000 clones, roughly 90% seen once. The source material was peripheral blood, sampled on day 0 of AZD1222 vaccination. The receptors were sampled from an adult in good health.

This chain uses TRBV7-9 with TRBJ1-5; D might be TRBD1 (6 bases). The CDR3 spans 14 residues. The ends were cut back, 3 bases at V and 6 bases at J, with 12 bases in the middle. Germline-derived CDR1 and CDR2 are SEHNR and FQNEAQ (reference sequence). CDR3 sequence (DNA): TGTGCCAGCAGCTTCCCAGGGGAGGTTCAGCCCCAGCATTTT. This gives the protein CASSFPGEVQPQHF.

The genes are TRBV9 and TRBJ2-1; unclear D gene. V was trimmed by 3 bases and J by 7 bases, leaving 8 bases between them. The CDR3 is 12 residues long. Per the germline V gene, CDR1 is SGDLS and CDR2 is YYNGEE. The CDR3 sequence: CASSGMENEQFF. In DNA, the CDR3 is TGTGCCAGCAGCGGGATGGAAAATGAGCAGTTCTTC.

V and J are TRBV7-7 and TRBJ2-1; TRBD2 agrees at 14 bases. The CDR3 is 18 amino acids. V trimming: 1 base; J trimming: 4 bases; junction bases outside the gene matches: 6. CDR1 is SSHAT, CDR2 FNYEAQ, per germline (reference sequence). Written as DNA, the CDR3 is TGTGCCAGCAGCTTAGGAGGACTAGCGGGAGGAGGTTACAATGAGCAGTTCTTC. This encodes CASSLGGLAGGGYNEQFF. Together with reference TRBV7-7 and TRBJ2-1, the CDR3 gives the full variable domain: GAGVSQSPRYKVTKRGQDVTLRCDPISSHATLYWYQQALGQGPEFLTYFNYEAQPDKSGLPSDRFSAERPEGSISTLTIQRTEQRDSAMYRCASSLGGLAGGGYNEQFFGPGTRLTVL.

CDR3 sequence: CASQEQGLVDTIYF. The CDR3 nucleotides are TGTGCCAGCCAAGAACAGGGGCTTGTCGACACCATATATTTT. The J gene is TRBJ1-3, the V gene TRBV6-5; 7 nucleotides line up with TRBD1. CDR1 is MNHEY and CDR2 is SVGAGI in the germline V gene. With 8 bases clipped from V and 8 bases from J, the junction kept 12 bases outside the gene matches. The CDR3 has 14 residues.

The CDR3 sequence is CASGTGLAERYEQYF. CDR3 nucleotide sequence: TGTGCCAGCGGAACTGGACTAGCGGAGCGCTACGAGCAGTACTTC. The chain combines TRBV6-5 with TRBJ2-7, with TRBD2 matching 10 bases. CDR1 is MNHEY and CDR2 is SVGAGI in the germline V gene. Trimming took 8 bases from V and 3 from J; bases not matched to a gene: 10. CDR3 length equals 15 residues.

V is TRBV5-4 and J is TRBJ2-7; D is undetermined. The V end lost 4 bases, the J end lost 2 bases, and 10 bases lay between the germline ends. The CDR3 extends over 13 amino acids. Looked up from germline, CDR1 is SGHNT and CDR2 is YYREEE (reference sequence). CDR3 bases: TGTGCCAGCAGCCCTCGATCCACCTACGAGCAGTACTTC. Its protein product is CASSPRSTYEQYF.

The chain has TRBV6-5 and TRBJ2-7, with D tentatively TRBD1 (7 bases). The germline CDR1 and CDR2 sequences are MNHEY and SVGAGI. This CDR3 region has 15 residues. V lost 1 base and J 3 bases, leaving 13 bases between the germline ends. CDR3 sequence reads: CASSYYAGGNYEQYF. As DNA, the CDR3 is TGTGCCAGCAGTTACTACGCAGGGGGGAACTACGAGCAGTACTTC.

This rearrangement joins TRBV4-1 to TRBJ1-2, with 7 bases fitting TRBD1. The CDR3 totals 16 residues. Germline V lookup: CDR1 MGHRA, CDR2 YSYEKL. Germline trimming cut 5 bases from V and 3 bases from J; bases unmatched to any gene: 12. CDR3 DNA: TGCGCCAGCAGCATCCGGGACAGACGAAAGGACTATGGCTACACCTTC. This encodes CASSIRDRRKDYGYTF.

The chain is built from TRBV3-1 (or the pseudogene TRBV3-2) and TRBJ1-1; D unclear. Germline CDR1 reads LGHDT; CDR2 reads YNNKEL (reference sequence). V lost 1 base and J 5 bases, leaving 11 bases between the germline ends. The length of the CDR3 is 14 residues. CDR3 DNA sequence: TGTGCCAGCAGCCAAGGCGGGTTACGGACTGAAGCTTTCTTT. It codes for CASSQGGLRTEAFF.

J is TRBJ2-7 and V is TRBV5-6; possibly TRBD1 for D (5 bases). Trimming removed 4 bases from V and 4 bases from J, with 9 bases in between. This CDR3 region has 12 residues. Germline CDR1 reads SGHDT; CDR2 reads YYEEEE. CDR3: CASSRTSYEQYF. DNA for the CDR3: TGTGCCAGCAGCCGGACATCTTACGAGCAGTACTTC.

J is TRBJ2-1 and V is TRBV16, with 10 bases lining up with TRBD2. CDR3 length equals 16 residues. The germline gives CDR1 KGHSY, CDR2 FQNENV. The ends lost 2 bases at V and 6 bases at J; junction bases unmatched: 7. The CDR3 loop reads CASSQLAGEVSNEQFF. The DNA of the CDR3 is TGTGCCAGCAGCCAACTAGCGGGAGAAGTGAGCAATGAGCAGTTCTTC. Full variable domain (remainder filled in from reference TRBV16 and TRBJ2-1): GEEVAQTPKHLVRGEGQKAKLYCAPIKGHSYVFWYQQVLKNEFKFLISFQNENVFDETGMPKERFSAKCLPNSPCSLEIQATKLEDSAVYFCASSQLAGEVSNEQFFGPGTRLTVL.